A selection of T cell receptor beta chains follows, all from one sample in a study of shared clonotypes between healthy human individuals. TCRdb keeps only in-frame clones here, not all; method: immunoSEQ multiplex PCR. The sample has over 2,000,000 clones; 85% to 95% are singletons. Sequences were obtained from naive CD8+ T cells from PBMCs. Every receptor here comes from a man aged 18-30 years in good health. Some clones in this sample may be carry-over from other donors' samples. The CDR3 runs from the conserved cysteine through the conserved F or W. D genes are given only for firm matches. Only some rows state a clone size, as once, few, many or a class for expanded clones.

j_gene: TRBJ1-1
abundance: -
v_gene: TRBV9
d_gene: -
CDR3aa: CASSVRAQGEAFF
CDR3nt: TGTGCCAGCAGCGTAAGAGCTCAGGGTGAAGCTTTCTTT

j_gene: TRBJ1-5
abundance: -
v_gene: TRBV7-8
d_gene: -
CDR3aa: CASSLGTGLGQPQHF
CDR3nt: TGTGCCAGCAGCTTAGGTACAGGGTTGGGACAGCCCCAGCATTTT

j_gene: TRBJ2-1
abundance: -
v_gene: TRBV29-1
d_gene: TRBD2
CDR3aa: CSVDGTSGRFPYNEQFF
CDR3nt: TGCAGCGTTGATGGGACTAGCGGGAGATTTCCCTACAATGAGCAGTTCTTC

j_gene: TRBJ2-2
abundance: -
v_gene: TRBV28
d_gene: -
CDR3aa: CASRVWESGELFF
CDR3nt: TGTGCCAGCAGAGTTTGGGAGTCCGGGGAGCTGTTTTTT

j_gene: TRBJ2-5
abundance: -
v_gene: TRBV10-3
d_gene: -
CDR3aa: CAISVYRRETQYF
CDR3nt: TGTGCCATCAGTGTTTACAGGCGGGAGACCCAGTACTTC

j_gene: TRBJ2-5
abundance: -
v_gene: TRBV7-8
d_gene: -
CDR3aa: CASSLTPETQYF
CDR3nt: TGTGCCAGCAGCCTAACACCAGAGACCCAGTACTTC

j_gene: TRBJ2-1
abundance: -
v_gene: TRBV7-9
d_gene: -
CDR3aa: CASSFMEGAYNEQFF
CDR3nt: TGTGCCAGCAGCTTTATGGAGGGGGCCTACAATGAGCAGTTCTTC

j_gene: TRBJ2-7
abundance: -
v_gene: TRBV9
d_gene: TRBD1
CDR3aa: CASSEGQTGRYEQYF
CDR3nt: TGTGCCAGCAGCGAGGGGCAGACAGGGCGCTACGAGCAGTACTTC

j_gene: TRBJ2-1
abundance: -
v_gene: TRBV7-2
d_gene: TRBD2
CDR3aa: CASSFSGLAHEQFF
CDR3nt: TGTGCCAGCAGCTTCTCCGGACTAGCGCATGAGCAGTTCTTC

j_gene: TRBJ1-2
abundance: -
v_gene: TRBV28
d_gene: -
CDR3aa: CASSLAGSDYGYTF
CDR3nt: TGTGCCAGCAGTTTAGCCGGGTCGGACTATGGCTACACCTTC

j_gene: TRBJ2-7
abundance: -
v_gene: TRBV5-1
d_gene: TRBD2
CDR3aa: CASSLGLAGEYEQYF
CDR3nt: TGCGCCAGCAGCTTGGGACTAGCGGGAGAGTACGAGCAGTACTTC

j_gene: TRBJ2-3
abundance: -
v_gene: TRBV10-3
d_gene: -
CDR3aa: CAISESSYRTDTQYF
CDR3nt: TGTGCCATCAGTGAGTCTTCTTATCGCACAGATACGCAGTATTTT

j_gene: TRBJ1-2
abundance: -
v_gene: TRBV27
d_gene: -
CDR3aa: CASSLSLGNGYTF
CDR3nt: TGTGCCAGCAGTTTATCGTTGGGTAACGGCTACACCTTC

j_gene: TRBJ1-2
abundance: -
v_gene: TRBV19
d_gene: -
CDR3aa: CASSPNPGSLYGYTF
CDR3nt: TGTGCCAGTAGCCCCAATCCGGGTAGCTTGTATGGCTACACCTTC

j_gene: TRBJ2-1
abundance: once
v_gene: TRBV28
d_gene: -
CDR3aa: CASSFRWRGWGDEQFF
CDR3nt: TGTGCCAGCAGTTTCAGGTGGAGGGGTTGGGGCGATGAGCAGTTCTTC

j_gene: TRBJ2-7
abundance: -
v_gene: TRBV5-6
d_gene: -
CDR3aa: CASSLGPSPYEQYF
CDR3nt: TGTGCCAGCAGCTTGGGGCCATCACCGTACGAGCAGTACTTC

j_gene: TRBJ2-2
abundance: -
v_gene: TRBV10-3
d_gene: TRBD2
CDR3aa: CAITPGTSSTGELFF
CDR3nt: TGTGCCATCACCCCCGGGACTAGCTCAACCGGGGAGCTGTTTTTT

j_gene: TRBJ1-4
abundance: -
v_gene: TRBV15
d_gene: -
CDR3aa: CATSRVGQGGEKLFF
CDR3nt: TGTGCCACCAGCAGAGTTGGGCAGGGCGGGGAAAAACTGTTTTTT

j_gene: TRBJ2-2
abundance: -
v_gene: TRBV6-1
d_gene: -
CDR3aa: CASSEWSGELFF
CDR3nt: TGTGCCAGCAGTGAATGGTCCGGGGAGCTGTTTTTT

j_gene: TRBJ1-1
abundance: -
v_gene: TRBV6-5
d_gene: -
CDR3aa: CASSWTEGNTEAFF
CDR3nt: TGTGCCAGCAGCTGGACGGAGGGGAACACTGAAGCTTTCTTT

j_gene: TRBJ2-3
abundance: -
v_gene: TRBV19
d_gene: TRBD1
CDR3aa: CASSSRDRDSTDTQYF
CDR3nt: TGTGCCAGTAGTAGTCGGGACAGGGATAGCACAGATACGCAGTATTTT

j_gene: TRBJ1-2
abundance: -
v_gene: TRBV4-3
d_gene: -
CDR3aa: CASSQEQRSNYGYTF
CDR3nt: TGCGCCAGCAGCCAAGAACAGAGAAGTAACTATGGCTACACCTTC